Following are 27 T cell receptor beta chains from one sample sequenced in a study of T cell responses to AZD1222 COVID-19 vaccine. This table comes from immunoSEQ multiplex PCR, and its TCRdb copy is limited to in-frame clones, with some not included. The table shows 170,000 or so clones, with around nine tenths occurring only once. The sequencing here drew on peripheral blood, taken 28 days after the second AZD1222 dose. The receptor set was obtained from an adult who received the AZD1222 COVID-19 vaccine.

V gene TRBV5-5 combines with J gene TRBJ1-1, with D unclear. CDR1 is SGHKS, CDR2 YYEKEE, per germline (reference sequence). V lost 4 bases to trimming and J lost 3 bases, with 13 bases between them. The CDR3 spans 14 residues. CDR3 protein: CASSRQAGDTEAFF. The DNA of the CDR3 is TGTGCCAGCAGCCGACAAGCGGGAGACACTGAAGCTTTCTTT.

This clone occurred once. The gene calls are TRBV30 and TRBJ2-7; 8 nucleotides align to TRBD1. Germline V gene lookup returns CDR1 GTSNPN and CDR2 SVGIG (reference sequence). The CDR3 sequence is 13 residues long. After removal of 8 bases from V and 1 base from J, the junction contained 7 bases not matched to a gene. Here the CDR3 reads CAVMTGVSYEQYF. The CDR3 coding sequence is TGTGCCGTTATGACAGGGGTATCCTACGAGCAGTACTTC.

This clone was seen only once. The chain recombines TRBV11-1 with TRBJ1-2; TRBD1 might be the D (5 bases). The CDR3 totals 14 residues. CDR1 and CDR2 from the germline V gene are SGHAT and FQDESV (reference sequence). The ends were cut back, 5 bases at V and 2 bases at J, with 12 bases in the middle. This chain's CDR3 is CASSMRGPNYGYTF. The CDR3 DNA reads as TGTGCCAGCAGCATGAGGGGCCCCAACTATGGCTACACCTTC.

CDR3 sequence: CASSLGLDQPQHF. CDR3 in DNA: TGTGCCAGCAGCTTGGGTCTGGACCAGCCCCAGCATTTT. The J gene is TRBJ1-5, the V gene TRBV11-2; D is undetermined. Germline CDR1 SGHAT, CDR2 FQNNGV. The CDR3 covers 13 residues. Trimming left V 3 bases short and J 7 bases short, with 10 bases between.

The sample holds a few counts of this clone. V is TRBV6-2 or TRBV6-3 and J is TRBJ2-3; D gene uncertain. V shed 2 bases and J shed 8 bases, with 8 bases lying between them. The germline CDR1 and CDR2 sequences are MNHEY and SVGEGT. The CDR3 runs to 12 residues. This CDR3 is CASSYLPGTQYF. CDR3 sequence (DNA): TGTGCCAGCAGTTACCTCCCGGGTACGCAGTATTTT.

This chain links TRBV12-5 with TRBJ2-2; 7 bases map to TRBD2. The CDR3 has 15 residues. Germline lookup yields CDR1 LGHNT and CDR2 FRNRAP. J was trimmed by 4 bases and V by 4 bases; bases with no gene match: 6. CDR3 in amino acids: CASGSGGYGTGELFF. DNA of the CDR3: TGTGCTAGTGGTTCGGGAGGATACGGCACCGGGGAGCTGTTTTTT.

This clone was recorded a few times. This chain joins TRBV23-1 and TRBJ1-4; D is undetermined. TRBV23-1 has ORF status, its function being uncertain. Trimming took 0 bases from V and 0 from J, leaving 14 bases between them. The CDR3 is made up of 18 amino acids. CDR3 residues: CASSQSNRHDATNEKLFF. Here the CDR3 DNA reads TGCGCCAGCAGTCAATCGAACAGACACGATGCAACTAATGAAAAACTGTTTTTT.

The gene calls are TRBV5-1 and TRBJ1-6; tentative D call: TRBD1 (6 bases). This CDR3 has 16 residues. Germline assignment: CDR1 SGHRS and CDR2 YFSETQ. Trimming removed 4 bases at V and 7 bases at J, with 18 bases between. The CDR3 DNA follows: TGCGCCAGCAGCCCTGACGGACAGCGGACAAATTCACCCCTCCACTTT. Protein: CASSPDGQRTNSPLHF.

This chain joins TRBV6-5 and TRBJ2-2; 8 nucleotides align to TRBD1. Trimming at V came to 9 bases and at J to 4 bases, leaving 7 bases not matched to a gene. CDR3 length: 14 amino acids. Germline V CDR1 and CDR2: MNHEY, SVGAGI. In DNA, the CDR3 is TGTGCCAGTAGGACAGGGATCCGCACCGGGGAGCTGTTTTTT. Encoded protein: CASRTGIRTGELFF.

The chain joins TRBV15 to TRBJ1-6; possible D gene TRBD1, 6 bases. Germline CDR1 and CDR2: LNHNV and YYDKDF (reference sequence). The CDR3 contains 16 residues. The V gene lost 0 bases and the J gene lost 1 base, with 7 bases spanning the gap. The CDR3 spells CATSRDGQSYNSPLHF. The CDR3 nucleotides are TGTGCCACCAGCAGAGATGGACAGTCCTATAATTCACCCCTCCACTTT.

For the CDR3, the DNA is TGTGCCAGTAAGACCACAGGGGGTGATCAGCCCCAGCATTTT. This gives the protein CASKTTGGDQPQHF. The chain links TRBV19 to TRBJ1-5; TRBD1 agrees at 8 bases. The CDR3 spans 14 residues. Germline V CDR1 and CDR2: LNHDA, SQIVND (reference sequence). The ends lost 7 bases at V and 5 bases at J; junction bases unmatched: 7.

This chain uses TRBV9 with TRBJ2-7; D is unclear. The CDR3 loop spans 14 amino acids. Germline values: CDR1 SGDLS, CDR2 YYNGEE. The V end lost 4 bases, the J end lost 7 bases, and 18 bases lay between the germline ends. CDR3 region: CASSPRTDLREQYF. The CDR3 coding sequence is TGTGCCAGCAGCCCCCGGACGGATCTACGAGAGCAGTACTTC.

The J gene is TRBJ2-2, the V gene TRBV6-4, with D tentatively TRBD2 (6 bases). The CDR3 length is 15 residues. Per the germline V gene, CDR1 is MRHNA and CDR2 is SNTAGT. The V gene lost 7 bases and the J gene lost 3 bases, with 15 bases spanning the gap. The CDR3: CASTPTGGDTGELFF. The CDR3, as DNA: TGTGCCAGCACTCCCACCGGAGGGGACACCGGGGAGCTGTTTTTT.

This rearrangement joins TRBV9 to TRBJ2-2; 7 bases align to TRBD2. Losses at the gene ends were 0 bases for V and 4 bases for J; bases not matched to a gene: 3. The CDR3 contains 15 residues. Germline loops: CDR1 SGDLS, CDR2 YYNGEE. For the CDR3, the DNA is TGTGCCAGCAGCGTAGCGTCTAGCGGCACCGGGGAGCTGTTTTTT. Protein: CASSVASSGTGELFF.

This chain joins TRBV5-6 and TRBJ1-2; D is perhaps TRBD1 (5 bases). Looked up from germline, CDR1 is SGHDT and CDR2 is YYEEEE. The CDR3 consists of 15 residues. Trimming took 0 bases from V and 4 from J, leaving 13 bases between them. The CDR3 loop is CASSLGQPKPYGYTF. The CDR3 nucleotides read TGTGCCAGCAGCTTGGGACAGCCTAAACCCTATGGCTACACCTTC.

V is TRBV9 and J is TRBJ2-3, with 7 bases matching TRBD2. From germline, CDR1 is SGDLS and CDR2 YYNGEE. V dropped 1 base and J dropped 5; count of bases not matched to a gene: 7. The CDR3 is made up of 15 amino acids. CDR3 in amino acids: CASSVSSGFIDTQYF. The CDR3 DNA sequence: TGTGCCAGCAGCGTAAGTAGCGGGTTCATAGATACGCAGTATTTT.

V gene TRBV19 combines with J gene TRBJ1-2; 9 nucleotides agree with TRBD1. Germline CDR1 reads LNHDA; CDR2 reads SQIVND (reference sequence). The CDR3 consists of 13 residues. Losses at the gene ends were 6 bases for V and 6 bases for J; bases not matched to a gene: 5. CDR3 in amino acids: CASRGQGSDGYTF. DNA for the CDR3: TGTGCCAGTAGGGGACAGGGCTCTGATGGCTACACCTTC. The full variable domain, its missing parts supplied by reference TRBV19 and TRBJ1-2, is DGGITQSPKYLFRKEGQNVTLSCEQNLNHDAMYWYRQDPGQGLRLIYYSQIVNDFQKGDIAEGYSVSREKKESFPLTVTSAQKNPTAFYLCASRGQGSDGYTFGSGTRLTVV.

The V call is TRBV7-8, the J call TRBJ2-1; D gene unclear. V lost 2 bases, J lost 8 bases, and 13 bases lay in between. Germline CDR1 SGHVS, CDR2 FQNEAQ. This CDR3 has 14 residues. In DNA form, the CDR3 reads TGTGCCAGCAGCTTACTGAAGGTCGTGGATGAGCAGTTCTTC. This translates into CASSLLKVVDEQFF.

V usage is TRBV6-5 and J usage is TRBJ1-1; possible D gene TRBD1, 6 bases. CDR1 and CDR2 (germline): MNHEY, SVGAGI. V was clipped by 6 bases and J by 8 bases, with 13 bases between them. The CDR3 sequence is 12 residues long. The CDR3: CASRGRGREAFF. CDR3 nucleotides: TGTGCCAGCAGAGGGAGGGGGAGGGAAGCTTTCTTT.

The chain carries TRBV7-3 and TRBJ2-3; D could derive from TRBD1 or TRBD2 (5 bases each). The CDR3 is 15 residues long. V lost 6 bases, J lost 0 bases, and 13 bases lay in between. Germline V gene data show CDR1 as SGHTA and CDR2 as FQGTGA. The CDR3 loop is CASRSPGPSTDTQYF. The CDR3 DNA follows: TGTGCCAGCAGGTCCCCGGGACCCAGCACAGATACGCAGTATTTT.

V is TRBV29-1 and J is TRBJ1-1; D gene ambiguous. The V end was cut by 3 bases, the J end by 10 bases, with 12 bases between. Germline CDR1 reads SQVTM; CDR2 reads ANQGSEA. This CDR3 is built from 11 residues. CDR3 DNA sequence: TGCAGCGTTGATGATGTGGGTGGAGCTTTCTTT. It translates to CSVDDVGGAFF.

V gene TRBV4-3 combines with J gene TRBJ1-2, with D hard to call. The length of the CDR3 is 15 residues. V lost 1 base to trimming and J lost 2 bases, with 11 bases between them. CDR1 LGHNA and CDR2 YSLEER come from the germline V gene. The CDR3 spells CASSQVGLGNYGYTF. The CDR3, as DNA: TGCGCCAGCAGCCAAGTAGGATTGGGGAACTATGGCTACACCTTC.

Concerning this clone itself: The same CDR3 is also encoded by other DNA sequences in this sample. The J gene is TRBJ1-2, the V gene TRBV28; D gene ambiguous. This CDR3 region has 12 residues. The germline V and J ends were trimmed by 1 base and 4 bases, with 4 bases remaining between them. CDR1 MDHEN and CDR2 SYDVKM come from the germline V gene. The CDR3 spells CASSLLSYGYTF. Written as DNA, the CDR3 is TGTGCCAGCAGTTTATTGAGCTATGGCTACACCTTC.

V usage is TRBV19 and J usage is TRBJ1-3; no clear D gene. V was shortened by 3 bases and J by 0 bases, with 12 bases between the two germline ends. The CDR3 is made up of 16 amino acids. CDR1 and CDR2 from the germline V gene are LNHDA and SQIVND (reference sequence). CDR3 DNA: TGTGCCAGTAGTATTTTGGACCTGTACTCTGGAAACACCATATATTTT. As protein: CASSILDLYSGNTIYF.

This chain connects TRBV11-2 to TRBJ1-1; no clear D. Per germline, CDR1 SGHAT and CDR2 FQNNGV. The CDR3 is 13 amino acids. The V end was cut by 1 base, the J end by 6 bases, with 9 bases between. The CDR3 nucleotides are TGTGCCAGCAGCTTAGGCATGAGCTCTGAAGCTTTCTTT. Translating it yields CASSLGMSSEAFF. The full variable domain, rest sourced from reference TRBV11-2 and TRBJ1-1, is EAGVAQSPRYKIIEKRQSVAFWCNPISGHATLYWYQQILGQGPKLLIQFQNNGVVDDSQLPKDRFSAERLKGVDSTLKIQPAKLEDSAVYLCASSLGMSSEAFFGQGTRLTVV.

The chain uses TRBV28 and TRBJ2-3; 9 nucleotides agree with TRBD2. The V segment lost 5 bases and the J segment 5 bases; nucleotides outside the gene matches: 11. CDR1 is MDHEN, CDR2 SYDVKM, per germline. The CDR3 loop spans 16 amino acids. In nucleotides, the CDR3 is TGTGCCAGCAGTAGTCTTGGCGGGGGGGCAATAGATACGCAGTATTTT. It is translated as CASSSLGGGAIDTQYF.

The V gene is TRBV9, the J gene TRBJ1-1; D is uncertain. V was trimmed by 1 base and J by 1 base, leaving 5 bases between them. In germline, CDR1 is SGDLS, CDR2 YYNGEE. CDR3 size: 13 residues. CDR3 sequence (DNA): TGTGCCAGCAGCGTAAAGGAGAACACTGAAGCTTTCTTT. Its translation: CASSVKENTEAFF. Together with reference TRBV9 and TRBJ1-1, the CDR3 gives the full variable domain: DSGVTQTPKHLITATGQRVTLRCSPRSGDLSVYWYQQSLDQGLQFLIQYYNGEERAKGNILERFSAQQFPDLHSELNLSSLELGDSALYFCASSVKENTEAFFGQGTRLTVV.